This T cell receptor (beta chain) originates from a study of Ad26.COV2.S vaccination and SARS-CoV-2 variants. Study-wide results and limits: The breadth of spike-specific CD8+ and CD4+ T cell responses after vaccination was reportedly substantial.

The treatment: about 20 received Ad26.COV2.S at low or high dose, single or two shots; several received placebo; per-sample allocation not given. Collection of samples fell on day 63 after the first vaccine or placebo injection. On this clone itself: The antigen is not known. The same CDR3 is also encoded by other DNA sequences in this sample.

Sequencing was performed with immunoSEQ multiplex PCR; in TCRdb, only in-frame clones are kept and a portion is missing. The table has 440,000 or so clones, 89% seen once. From germline, CDR1 is GTSNPN and CDR2 SVGIG (reference sequence). CDR3 length equals 13 residues. Trimming left V 3 bases short and J 3 bases short, with 9 bases between. The source of this sequence is a person between 18 and 59 years old who received the Ad26.COV2.S COVID-19 vaccine or a placebo. This rearrangement joins TRBV30 to TRBJ1-5; no clear D gene. Here the sequenced sample was peripheral blood, taken in a trial of Ad26.COV2.S vaccine versus placebo. The CDR3 loop is CAWSSRINQPQHF. CDR3 nucleotide sequence: TGTGCCTGGAGCAGTCGAATCAATCAGCCCCAGCATTTT.